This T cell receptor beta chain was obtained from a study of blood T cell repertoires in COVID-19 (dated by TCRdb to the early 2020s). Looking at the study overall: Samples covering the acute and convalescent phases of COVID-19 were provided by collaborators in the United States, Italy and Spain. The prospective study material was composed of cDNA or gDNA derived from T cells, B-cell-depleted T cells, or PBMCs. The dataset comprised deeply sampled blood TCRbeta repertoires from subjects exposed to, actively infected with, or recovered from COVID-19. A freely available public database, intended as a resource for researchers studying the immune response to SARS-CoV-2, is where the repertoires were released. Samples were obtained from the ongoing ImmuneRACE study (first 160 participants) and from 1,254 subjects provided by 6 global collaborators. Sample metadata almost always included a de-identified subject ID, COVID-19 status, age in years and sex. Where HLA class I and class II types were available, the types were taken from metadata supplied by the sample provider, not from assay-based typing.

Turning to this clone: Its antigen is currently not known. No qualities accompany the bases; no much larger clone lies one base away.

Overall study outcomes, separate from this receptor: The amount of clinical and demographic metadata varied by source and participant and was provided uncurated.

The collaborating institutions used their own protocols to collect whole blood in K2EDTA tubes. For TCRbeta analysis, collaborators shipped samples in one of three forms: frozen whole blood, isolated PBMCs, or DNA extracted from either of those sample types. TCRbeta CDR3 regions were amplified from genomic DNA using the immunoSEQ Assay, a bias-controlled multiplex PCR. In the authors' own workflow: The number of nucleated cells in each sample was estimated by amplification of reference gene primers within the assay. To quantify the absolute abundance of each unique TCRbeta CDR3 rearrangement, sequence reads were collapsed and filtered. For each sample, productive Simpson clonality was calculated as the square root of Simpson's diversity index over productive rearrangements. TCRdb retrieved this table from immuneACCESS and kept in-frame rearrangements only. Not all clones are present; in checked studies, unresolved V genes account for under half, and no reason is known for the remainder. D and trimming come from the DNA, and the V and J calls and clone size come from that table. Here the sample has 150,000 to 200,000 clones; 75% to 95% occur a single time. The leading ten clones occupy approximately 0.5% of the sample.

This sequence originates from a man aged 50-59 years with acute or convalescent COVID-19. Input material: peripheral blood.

The CDR3 region reads CASSHPGQDPYEQYF. The DNA sequence is as follows: TGTGCCAGCTCTCATCCGGGACAGGATCCCTACGAGCAGTACTTC. The chain is made from TRBV18 and TRBJ2-7; 8 bases in the junction line up with TRBD1. Unmatched junction bases come to 9, with V trimmed by 6 bases and J by 2 bases. There are 15 amino acids in the CDR3, from cysteine to phenylalanine inclusive. The read is trimmed to its CDR3 DNA, 45 bases read in frame from base 1. CDR1 is given as KGHSH and CDR2 as LQKENI, both from the germline V gene.